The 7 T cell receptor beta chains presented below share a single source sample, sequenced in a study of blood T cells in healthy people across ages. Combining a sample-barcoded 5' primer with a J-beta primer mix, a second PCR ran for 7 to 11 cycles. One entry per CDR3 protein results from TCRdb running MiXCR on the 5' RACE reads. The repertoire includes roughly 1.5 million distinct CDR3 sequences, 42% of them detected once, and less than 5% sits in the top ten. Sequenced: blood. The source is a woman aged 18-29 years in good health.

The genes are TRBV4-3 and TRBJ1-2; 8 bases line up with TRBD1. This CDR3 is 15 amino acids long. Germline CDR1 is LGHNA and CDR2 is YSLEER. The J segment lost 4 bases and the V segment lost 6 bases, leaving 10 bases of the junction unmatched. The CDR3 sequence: CASSLGTGQAYGYTF. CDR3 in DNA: TGCGCCAGCAGTTTGGGCACGGGACAGGCCTATGGCTACACCTTC.

The DNA of the CDR3 is TGTGCCAGCAGTTGGTACTGGAACACTGAAGCTTTCTTT. As protein: CASSWYWNTEAFF. V is TRBV27 and J is TRBJ1-1; D is uncertain. Trimming took 4 bases from V and 1 from J, leaving 7 bases between them. Germline CDR1 MNHEY, CDR2 SMNVEV (reference sequence). This CDR3 contains 13 residues.

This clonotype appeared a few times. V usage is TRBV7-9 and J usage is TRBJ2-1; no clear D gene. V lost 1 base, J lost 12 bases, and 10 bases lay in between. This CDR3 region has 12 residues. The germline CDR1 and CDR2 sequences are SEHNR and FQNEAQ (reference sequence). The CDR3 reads CASSLGIGVQFF. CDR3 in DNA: TGTGCCAGCAGCTTAGGCATTGGCGTGCAGTTCTTC.

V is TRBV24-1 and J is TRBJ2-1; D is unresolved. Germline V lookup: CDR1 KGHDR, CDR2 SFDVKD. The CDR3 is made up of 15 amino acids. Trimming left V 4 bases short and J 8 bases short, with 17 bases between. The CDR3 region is CATSDPSTVHDEQFF. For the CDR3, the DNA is TGTGCCACCAGTGACCCTTCAACCGTGCATGATGAGCAGTTCTTC.

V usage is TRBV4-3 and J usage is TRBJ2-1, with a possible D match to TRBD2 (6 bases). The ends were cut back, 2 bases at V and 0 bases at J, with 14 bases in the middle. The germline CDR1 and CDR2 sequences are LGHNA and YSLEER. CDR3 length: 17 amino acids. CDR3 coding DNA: TGCGCCAGCAGCCAACTAACACTTAGCGGCTCCTACAATGAGCAGTTCTTC. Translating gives CASSQLTLSGSYNEQFF.

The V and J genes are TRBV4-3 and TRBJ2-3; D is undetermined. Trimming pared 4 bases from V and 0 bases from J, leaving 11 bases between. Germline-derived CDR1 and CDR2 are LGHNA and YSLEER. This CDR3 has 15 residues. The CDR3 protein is CASSPHRTSTDTQYF. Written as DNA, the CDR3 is TGCGCCAGCAGCCCGCATAGAACTAGCACAGATACGCAGTATTTT.

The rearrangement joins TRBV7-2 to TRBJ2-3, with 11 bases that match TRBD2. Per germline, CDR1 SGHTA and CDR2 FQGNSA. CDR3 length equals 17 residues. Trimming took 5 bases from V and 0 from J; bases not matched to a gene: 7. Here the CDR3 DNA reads TGTGCCAGCAGCGCGTCCTTAGCGGGGGGGAGCACAGATACGCAGTATTTT. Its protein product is CASSASLAGGSTDTQYF.